These T cell receptor beta chains were read from a single sample in a study of T-cell reconstitution after alpha-beta-depleted transplantation in children. TCRdb called the PCR reads again in MiXCR, with one record for every CDR3 protein. The sample lists about 400,000 distinct CDR3 sequences; about 20% were seen once. Sequenced material: PBMCs from the stem cell graft donor, taken from the stem cell graft. Source of these receptors: a human donor who donated a stem cell graft to a child with acute myeloid leukemia. Each CDR3 is given with its conserved first and last residue. The order of the fields is V gene, J gene, D gene, clone size, CDR3 DNA, CDR3 protein. A D gene is named only where the DNA matches it firmly. A row's size may be missing; if present it is once, few, many or a size class.

>TRBV7-2|TRBJ2-5|-|few
TGTGCCAGCAGCCCTACAGGGTTTCGAGAGACCCAGTACTTC
CASSPTGFRETQYF
>TRBV5-1|TRBJ2-1|-|many
TGCGCCAGCAGCTTGGCCCTTGGCAATGAGCAGTTCTTC
CASSLALGNEQFF
>TRBV29-1|TRBJ2-2|-|many
TGCAGCGTTGGCCGGACAGCGAACACCGGGGAGCTGTTTTTT
CSVGRTANTGELFF
>TRBV2|TRBJ2-1|-|few
TGTGCCAGCAGTGGCCAGGGCGTATACAATGAGCAGTTCTTC
CASSGQGVYNEQFF
>TRBV9|TRBJ2-1|TRBD2|-
TGTGCCAGCAGCGCTCCTGACCGAGGGGCTAGCGGGATTACCCTCTACAATGAGCAGTTCTTC
CASSAPDRGASGITLYNEQFF
>TRBV12-3/TRBV12-4|TRBJ1-1|-|-
TGTGCCAGCAGTTTTGGCCACACAGGGCAAGCTTTCTTT
CASSFGHTGQAFF
>TRBV5-1|TRBJ2-2|TRBD2|-
TGCGCCAGCAGCTCCAACCCGGGACTAGCGGGAGTGACCGGGGAGCTGTTTTTT
CASSSNPGLAGVTGELFF
>TRBV2|TRBJ1-6|TRBD1|few
TGTGCCAGCAGAACGACAGGGGACTATTCACCCCTCCACTTT
CASRTTGDYSPLHF
>TRBV10-3|TRBJ2-1|TRBD2|few
TGTGCCATTTCGACTAGCGGGAGCTCACATGAGCAGTTCTTC
CAISTSGSSHEQFF
>TRBV7-2|TRBJ2-5|TRBD1|-
TGTGCCAGCAGCTCAGAACCTTCAGGGGGAACCCAGTACTTC
CASSSEPSGGTQYF
>TRBV10-3|TRBJ2-1|TRBD2|-
TGTGCCATCCGGTATAGCGGGAACCCTACGGATGAGCAGTTCTTC
CAIRYSGNPTDEQFF
>TRBV29-1|TRBJ2-3|TRBD1|once
TGCAGCGCACCGGGACAGCCTAGCACAGATACGCAGTATTTT
CSAPGQPSTDTQYF
>TRBV15|TRBJ2-5|-|many
TGTGCCACCAGCAGAGATCCGGGGATGAGCACCCAGTACTTC
CATSRDPGMSTQYF
>TRBV20-1|TRBJ2-1|-|many
TGCAGTGCTAGAGATGTTATAGCGAGAAACTACAATGAGCAGTTCTTC
CSARDVIARNYNEQFF
>TRBV7-6|TRBJ2-1|TRBD2|-
TGTGCCAGCAGCTTAGCGCCGACTAGCGGGAGCTCCTACAATGAGCAGTTCTTC
CASSLAPTSGSSYNEQFF
>TRBV4-2|TRBJ2-3|TRBD1|-
TGTGCCAGCAGCCAAGCAACAGGGGCGGGCGCAGATACGCAGTATTTT
CASSQATGAGADTQYF
>TRBV20-1|TRBJ2-7|-|-
TGCAGTTCCAGACCTCGGGGCTCCTACGAGCAGTACTTC
CSSRPRGSYEQYF
>TRBV15|TRBJ2-7|-|few
TGTGCCACCAGACCCGCCTTGGGAGGAACCTACGAGCAGTACTTC
CATRPALGGTYEQYF
>TRBV5-1|TRBJ2-1|-|-
TGCGCCAGCCACTATAGCGGCCCGTACAATGAGCAGTTCTTC
CASHYSGPYNEQFF
>TRBV3-1|TRBJ2-3|TRBD2|-
TGTGCCAGCAGCCAAGGACTAGCAACAGATACGCAGTATTTT
CASSQGLATDTQYF
>TRBV15|TRBJ2-1|-|few
TGTGCCACCAGCCCTCTGGCGGTTAACAATGAGCAGTTCTTC
CATSPLAVNNEQFF
>TRBV10-3|TRBJ2-3|-|many
TGTGCCATCAGTGACACAGATACGCAGTATTTT
CAISDTDTQYF
>TRBV20-1|TRBJ2-1|-|-
TGCAGTGCTAGGAGGGAAGGTTACAATGAGCAGTTCTTC
CSARREGYNEQFF
>TRBV4-3|TRBJ1-4|TRBD1|-
TGCGCCAGCAGCACCCGGACAGGGGGCGACGAAAAACTGTTTTTT
CASSTRTGGDEKLFF
>TRBV7-9|TRBJ2-5|TRBD1|few
TGTGCCAGCAGCTCTGATGCGGGACAGGGCTTAAGGGAGACCCAGTACTTC
CASSSDAGQGLRETQYF
>TRBV29-1|TRBJ2-1|TRBD2|many
TGCAGCGTTCCTGCCCCGGCTAGCGGCTACAATGAGCAGTTCTTC
CSVPAPASGYNEQFF
>TRBV20-1|TRBJ2-1|TRBD2|many
TGCAGTGCTAGGCTTCCCGTAGCGGGGTACAATGAGCAGTTCTTC
CSARLPVAGYNEQFF
>TRBV3-1|TRBJ1-5|-|-
TGTGCCAGCAGCCAAGGTCCCGAACAGCCCCAGCATTTT
CASSQGPEQPQHF
>TRBV29-1|TRBJ2-2|-|many
TGCAGCGTTGAAGTGAGGGGCACCGGGGAGCTGTTTTTT
CSVEVRGTGELFF
>TRBV12-3/TRBV12-4|TRBJ2-1|TRBD2|few
TGTGCCAGCAGCTTATCTAGCGGGGAGCAGTTCTTC
CASSLSSGEQFF
>TRBV12-3/TRBV12-4|TRBJ1-1|-|few
TGTGCCAGCAGTGTTAGGGGTCGCGACGCTGAAGCTTTCTTT
CASSVRGRDAEAFF
>TRBV5-1|TRBJ2-5|TRBD2|-
TGCGCCAGCAGCTTAAGACTAGCGGGAGGGCGTATACAAGAGACCCAGTACTTC
CASSLRLAGGRIQETQYF
>TRBV24-1|TRBJ2-1|TRBD1|medium-sized
TGTGCCACCTCGCCGACAGGGGGGAGATCGGGAAATGAGCAGTTCTTC
CATSPTGGRSGNEQFF
>TRBV6-5|TRBJ2-7|TRBD1|-
TGTGCCAGCAGTTACTCCGCGACAGGGGGCATGAACGAGCAGTACTTC
CASSYSATGGMNEQYF
>TRBV15|TRBJ2-2|TRBD2|-
TGTGCCACCAGCATACGGGGACTATCGAACACCGGGGAGCTGTTTTTT
CATSIRGLSNTGELFF
>TRBV27|TRBJ2-1|TRBD2|few
TGTGCCAGCAGTTCCGGACTAGCGGGAGGCCCGGGCGCCTACAATGAGCAGTTCTTC
CASSSGLAGGPGAYNEQFF
>TRBV11-2|TRBJ2-1|TRBD2|-
TGTGCCAGCAGCTTAGAGGTTGGTAGCGGGAGGACCGTCTACAATGAGCAGTTCTTC
CASSLEVGSGRTVYNEQFF
>TRBV12-3/TRBV12-4|TRBJ2-7|-|-
TGTGCCAGCAGTTTAGCTACCCGGACGGCCGAGCAGTACTTC
CASSLATRTAEQYF
>TRBV5-1|TRBJ1-2|-|-
TGCGCCAGCAGCTTAGGCCCGACAGGAGCTAACTATGGCTACACCTTC
CASSLGPTGANYGYTF
>TRBV27|TRBJ1-4|TRBD1|few
TGTGCCAGCAGTAAAGGGACAGGGAATGAAAAACTGTTTTTT
CASSKGTGNEKLFF
>TRBV11-1|TRBJ2-6|-|-
TGTGCCAGCAGCTTAGGTGAAGGTGGATACTCTGGGGCCAACGTCCTGACTTTC
CASSLGEGGYSGANVLTF